This T cell receptor (beta chain) was identified during a study of T cell repertoires in cytomegalovirus infection. Study-wide background: Based on public TCR beta signatures, there were indications of CMV infection and of a matching HLA type.

The table lists this clonotype with many counts. Its cognate antigen is unknown. Germline V lookup: CDR1 SGHTA, CDR2 FQGNSA. The CDR3 totals 17 residues. With V trimmed by 3 bases and J by 5 bases, 13 bases remained unmatched. Using its own MiXCR run on the reads, TCRdb lists one record per CDR3 protein. The sample carries some 250,000 distinct CDR3 sequences, roughly 10% recorded once. Study-level findings and limits: It was HLA-C-restricted CMV-specific TCR beta clonotypes that dominated the response ex vivo. CMV carriers having the relevant HLA were flagged by cumulative public TCR beta family frequency.

Sequencing was performed on PBMCs. The V call is TRBV7-2, the J call TRBJ2-5; 9 bases line up with TRBD2. This receptor was identified in a human donor in good health (CMV status not recorded). Some clones in this sample may be carry-over from other donors' samples. CDR3: CASSLSTGTSWRETQYF. CDR3 DNA sequence: TGTGCCAGCAGCTTGTCTACCGGGACTAGCTGGCGTGAGACCCAGTACTTC.